This T cell receptor (beta chain) was obtained from a study of OX40 agonist ivuxolimab in advanced cancers. Only in-frame clones appear in the TCRdb table, and some are missing; sequencing was by immunoSEQ multiplex PCR. The data show approximately 47,000 clones, roughly 90% seen once. The length of the CDR3 is 15 residues. From germline, CDR1 is SGHNT and CDR2 YENEEA. V lost 1 base and J lost 0; bases outside the gene matches: 1. The sequence was collected from an adult with an advanced solid tumor such as melanoma, head and neck, liver or kidney cancer. The chain couples TRBV11-3 to TRBJ2-3, with 7 bases matching TRBD1. The sequencing used CD4+ or CD8+ T cells sorted from blood, collected in a trial of the OX40 agonist ivuxolimab. The CDR3 sequence: CASSLGGQSTDTQYF. The CDR3 nucleotides are TGTGCCAGCAGCTTAGGGGGACAGAGCACAGATACGCAGTATTTT. Variable domain in full (rest from reference TRBV11-3 and TRBJ2-3): EAGVVQSPRYKIIEKKQPVAFWCNPISGHNTLYWYLQNLGQGPELLIRYENEEAVDDSQLPKDRFSAERLKGVDSTLKIQPAELGDSAVYLCASSLGGQSTDTQYFGPGTRLTVL.